A single sample is the source of the 30 T cell receptor beta chains below, sequenced in a study. Method: immunoSEQ multiplex PCR; TCRdb's copy keeps in-frame clones and lacks some. The sample includes tens of thousands of clones, 80% to 95% of them seen just once. The sample comprised PBMCs. These receptors came from a man aged 40-50 years with rheumatoid arthritis.

This chain connects TRBV7-6 to TRBJ1-1; D is uncertain. CDR1 and CDR2 from the germline V gene are SGHVS and FNYEAQ. This CDR3 is built from 13 residues. The germline V and J ends were trimmed by 1 base and 0 bases, with 3 bases remaining between them. Here the CDR3 reads CASSLGMNTEAFF. For the CDR3, the DNA is TGTGCCAGCAGCTTAGGAATGAACACTGAAGCTTTCTTT. Full variable domain (missing parts from reference TRBV7-6 and TRBJ1-1): GAGVSQSPRYKVTKRGQDVALRCDPISGHVSLYWYRQALGQGPEFLTYFNYEAQQDKSGLPNDRFSAERPEGSISTLTIQRTEQRDSAMYRCASSLGMNTEAFFGQGTRLTVV.

CDR3 DNA sequence: TGTGCCAGCAGCACGGGACAGGGGTCGTTGTCTGGGGCCAACGTCCTGACTTTC. Translating it yields CASSTGQGSLSGANVLTF. The V and J genes are TRBV9 and TRBJ2-6, with TRBD1 identical over 10 bases. CDR1 SGDLS and CDR2 YYNGEE come from the germline V gene. This CDR3 contains 18 residues. V was pared by 4 bases and J by 1 base, with 8 bases of the junction left unmatched. The entire variable domain, with the rest obtained from reference TRBV9 and TRBJ2-6, is as follows: DSGVTQTPKHLITATGQRVTLRCSPRSGDLSVYWYQQSLDQGLQFLIQYYNGEERAKGNILERFSAQQFPDLHSELNLSSLELGDSALYFCASSTGQGSLSGANVLTFGAGSRLTVL.

V is TRBV27 and J is TRBJ2-4; weak D call: TRBD2 (5 bases). V was pared by 5 bases and J by 9 bases, with 11 bases between. From germline, CDR1 is MNHEY and CDR2 SMNVEV (reference sequence). This CDR3 has 12 residues. The CDR3 here is CASSPRAGIQYF. CDR3 DNA sequence: TGTGCCAGCAGTCCAAGGGCGGGCATTCAGTACTTC.

The chain is built from TRBV30 and TRBJ1-4; tentatively, D is TRBD1 (5 bases). The V end was cut by 3 bases, the J end by 7 bases, with 18 bases between. The CDR3 loop spans 15 amino acids. Germline V gene sequence: CDR1 GTSNPN, CDR2 SVGIG (reference sequence). The CDR3 loop is CAWSRAGAGGEKLFF. CDR3 sequence (DNA): TGTGCCTGGAGCCGGGCCGGGGCGGGCGGTGAAAAACTGTTTTTT.

This clone was counted between two and nine times. V is TRBV7-2 and J is TRBJ2-2; D remains ambiguous. Trimming shortened V by 1 base and J by 8 bases, and 14 bases separated the two germline ends. This CDR3 comprises 15 residues. Germline V gene data show CDR1 as SGHTA and CDR2 as FQGNSA. As DNA, the CDR3 is TGTGCCAGCAGCTTAGATCTGGGTAATAGAGGGGAGCTGTTTTTT. It translates to CASSLDLGNRGELFF.

This clone was counted once. This chain connects TRBV9 to TRBJ2-1; 13 nucleotides match TRBD2. Germline CDR1 SGDLS, CDR2 YYNGEE. The J segment lost 4 bases and the V segment lost 7 bases, leaving 11 bases of the junction unmatched. CDR3 length: 17 residues. The CDR3 nucleotides read TGTGCCAGCTCCAGGACTAGCGGGAGTAGGGGGTACAATGAGCAGTTCTTC. Its translation is CASSRTSGSRGYNEQFF.

The gene calls are TRBV28 and TRBJ2-6; 9 bases fit TRBD1. The germline CDR1 and CDR2 sequences are MDHEN and SYDVKM. The CDR3 is 14 residues long. Trimming cost V 8 bases and J 4 bases; bases outside gene matches: 3. DNA for the CDR3: TGTGCCAGCCACAGGGGGCGCGGGGCCAACGTCCTGACTTTC. This codes for CASHRGRGANVLTF.

The V call is TRBV9, the J call TRBJ2-2, with TRBD1 matching over 8 bases. Trimming cost V 3 bases and J 7 bases; bases outside gene matches: 8. Germline CDR1 reads SGDLS; CDR2 reads YYNGEE. The CDR3 consists of 15 residues. The CDR3 nucleotides read TGTGCCAGCAGCGCCTGGACAGGGTTTATCGGGGAGCTGTTTTTT. It translates to CASSAWTGFIGELFF.

The chain is built from TRBV15 and TRBJ1-2, with D hard to call. The V gene lost 8 bases and the J gene lost 1 base, with 11 bases spanning the gap. CDR3 length: 13 amino acids. Per germline, CDR1 LNHNV and CDR2 YYDKDF (reference sequence). Here the CDR3 DNA reads TGTGCCACCCGAACGGACGGTAACTATGGCTACACCTTC. It is translated as CATRTDGNYGYTF.

J is TRBJ2-1 and V is TRBV29-1, with unresolved D. Trimming left V 2 bases short and J 7 bases short, with 12 bases between. This CDR3 is 13 amino acids long. The germline V gene encodes CDR1 SQVTM and CDR2 ANQGSEA. The CDR3 loop is CSVEWPVQNEQFF. Written as DNA, the CDR3 is TGCAGCGTTGAATGGCCGGTACAGAATGAGCAGTTCTTC.

V is TRBV7-3 and J is TRBJ2-2; a possible D gene is TRBD1 (6 bases). This CDR3 comprises 14 residues. Germline V gives CDR1 SGHTA, CDR2 FQGTGA. The V end lost 5 bases, the J end lost 6 bases, and 13 bases lay between the germline ends. Here the CDR3 reads CASSRAQGAGELFF. The CDR3 nucleotides are TGTGCCAGCAGCCGCGCACAGGGAGCCGGGGAGCTGTTTTTT.

This chain links TRBV25-1 with TRBJ1-2; D not certain. The CDR3 spans 17 residues. Trimming removed 1 base at V and 5 bases at J, with 20 bases between. CDR1 is MGHDK and CDR2 is SYGVNS in the germline V gene. CDR3 nucleotide sequence: TGTGCCAGCAGTGAATCCACTACAGCTGGAATCGTGTATGGCTACACCTTC. Translated: CASSESTTAGIVYGYTF.

The chain links TRBV6-6 to TRBJ1-5; D gene ambiguous. V was clipped by 2 bases and J by 1 base, with 6 bases between them. The CDR3 sequence is 14 residues long. CDR1 MNHNY and CDR2 SVGAGI come from the germline V gene (reference sequence). CDR3 loop: CASSYLGSNQPQHF. CDR3 nucleotides: TGTGCCAGCAGTTACCTTGGGAGCAATCAGCCCCAGCATTTT.

The chain joins TRBV30 to TRBJ1-5; D might be TRBD1 (6 bases). The CDR3 extends over 17 amino acids. Germline CDR1 reads GTSNPN; CDR2 reads SVGIG (reference sequence). V gave up 0 bases and J gave up 0 bases, with 15 bases separating them. CDR3 in amino acids: CAWSVGWAGDSNQPQHF. Here the CDR3 DNA reads TGTGCCTGGAGTGTAGGGTGGGCAGGGGATAGCAATCAGCCCCAGCATTTT.

There are a few counts of this clone. J is TRBJ1-6 and V is TRBV11-2; 7 bases map to TRBD1. This CDR3 spans 14 amino acids. The J segment lost 5 bases and the V segment lost 5 bases, leaving 3 bases of the junction unmatched. Germline values: CDR1 SGHAT, CDR2 FQNNGV. CDR3 amino acids: CASSRQGNNSPLHF. CDR3 DNA: TGTGCCAGCAGCCGACAGGGAAATAATTCACCCCTCCACTTT.

This chain uses TRBV2 with TRBJ2-2; D is perhaps TRBD1 (6 bases). This CDR3 has 13 residues. V was trimmed by 1 base and J by 6 bases, leaving 6 bases between them. CDR1 SNHLY and CDR2 FYNNEI come from the germline V gene. The DNA for the CDR3 is TGTGCCAGCAGTGAAGAGGGGGCCGGGGAGCTGTTTTTT. Amino acid sequence: CASSEEGAGELFF.

This clone has only one observation. CDR3 sequence: CASSVDGFPYNEQFF. For the CDR3, the DNA is TGTGCCAGCAGCGTAGATGGTTTTCCCTACAATGAGCAGTTCTTC. The rearrangement links TRBV9 to TRBJ2-1; D ambiguous. The germline CDR1 and CDR2 sequences are SGDLS and YYNGEE. The CDR3 contains 15 residues. Trimming removed 0 bases at V and 2 bases at J, with 9 bases between.

This rearrangement joins TRBV18 to TRBJ1-5; D is uncertain. Trimming stripped 2 bases from V and 0 bases from J, with 5 bases between. The germline V gene encodes CDR1 KGHSH and CDR2 LQKENI. The CDR3 loop spans 14 amino acids. CDR3 region: CASSPNSSNQPQHF. CDR3 nucleotide sequence: TGTGCCAGCTCACCAAACAGTAGCAATCAGCCCCAGCATTTT.

This clone was detected once. This chain uses TRBV5-4 with TRBJ1-6; D uncertain. V was shortened by 5 bases and J by 7 bases, with 13 bases between the two germline ends. This CDR3 region has 14 residues. The germline CDR1 and CDR2 sequences are SGHNT and YYREEE (reference sequence). CDR3 sequence reads: CASSLIQGNSPLHF. The CDR3 coding sequence is TGTGCCAGCAGTTTAATCCAAGGGAATTCACCCCTCCACTTT. Using reference TRBV5-4 and TRBJ1-6 for the parts outside the CDR3, the full variable domain is ETGVTQSPTHLIKTRGQQVTLRCSSQSGHNTVSWYQQALGQGPQFIFQYYREEENGRGNFPPRFSGLQFPNYSSELNVNALELDDSALYLCASSLIQGNSPLHFGNGTRLTVT.

The CDR3 sequence: CASSYDRGSTGYTF. DNA for the CDR3: TGCGCCAGCAGTTACGACAGGGGATCGACTGGCTACACCTTC. The gene calls are TRBV10-2 and TRBJ1-2; TRBD1 matches at 8 bases. Trimming at V came to 5 bases and at J to 7 bases, leaving 9 bases not matched to a gene. This CDR3 comprises 14 residues. From germline, CDR1 is WSHSY and CDR2 SAAADI.

This clone has just one count. The chain links TRBV2 to TRBJ1-5, with TRBD1 as a possible D gene (6 bases). Germline assignment: CDR1 SNHLY and CDR2 FYNNEI. Trimming stripped 8 bases from V and 4 bases from J, with 15 bases between. This CDR3 has 14 amino acids. The DNA for the CDR3 is TGTGCCAGCTCCGGGCACAGGGAAAATCAGCCCCAGCATTTT. Translated: CASSGHRENQPQHF.

This clone was counted a single time. The rearrangement uses TRBV6-4 and TRBJ1-2; 7 bases line up with TRBD1. CDR3 size: 16 residues. CDR1 is MRHNA, CDR2 SNTAGT, per germline. J gave up 8 bases and V 0 bases, and 12 bases lay outside the gene matches. This CDR3 is CASSDSSGDSVRGYTF. CDR3 nucleotide sequence: TGTGCCAGCAGTGACTCGAGTGGGGACAGCGTTAGGGGCTACACCTTC.

The chain recombines TRBV27 with TRBJ2-1; TRBD2 matches at 7 bases. CDR1 is MNHEY and CDR2 is SMNVEV in the germline V gene (reference sequence). The CDR3 totals 18 residues. V trimming: 3 bases; J trimming: 0 bases; junction bases outside the gene matches: 11. Here the CDR3 reads CASSFGGGVSGSYNEQFF. CDR3 bases: TGTGCCAGCAGTTTTGGGGGGGGAGTAAGTGGCTCCTACAATGAGCAGTTCTTC.

The gene calls are TRBV2 and TRBJ2-7; 10 nucleotides align to TRBD2. J was trimmed by 5 bases and V by 3 bases; bases with no gene match: 4. CDR3 length: 14 residues. Germline CDR1 is SNHLY and CDR2 is FYNNEI. This CDR3 is CASSDLSGRDEQYF. CDR3 bases: TGTGCCAGCAGTGACCTGAGCGGGAGGGACGAGCAGTACTTC.

The V and J genes are TRBV30 and TRBJ2-7; TRBD2 matches at 9 bases. CDR1 and CDR2 (germline): GTSNPN, SVGIG (reference sequence). CDR3 length: 14 residues. The J segment lost 2 bases and the V segment lost 4 bases, leaving 6 bases of the junction unmatched. CDR3 DNA: TGTGCCTGGACGGGCGGGAGGGGAACCTACGAGCAGTACTTC. Translated, it gives CAWTGGRGTYEQYF.

The chain links TRBV18 to TRBJ1-5; no reliable D call. Trimming pared 3 bases from V and 11 bases from J, leaving 17 bases between. CDR1 KGHSH and CDR2 LQKENI come from the germline V gene. The CDR3 sequence is 14 residues long. For the CDR3, the DNA is TGTGCCAGCTCACCGAGTGGCGTAGGTACGGCCCAGCATTTT. It yields the protein CASSPSGVGTAQHF.

As DNA, the CDR3 is TGCGCCAGCAGTGACGCAGGACGCCCAGGAGGTGAAAAACTGTTTTTT. Amino acid sequence: CASSDAGRPGGEKLFF. This sequence joins TRBV10-2 and TRBJ1-4; D gene uncertain. This CDR3 is 16 amino acids long. Germline CDR1 reads WSHSY; CDR2 reads SAAADI. Trimming shortened V by 3 bases and J by 7 bases, and 18 bases separated the two germline ends.

The chain recombines TRBV12-3 or TRBV12-4 with TRBJ1-1; D unclear. V lost 1 base, J lost 7 bases, and 7 bases lay in between. This CDR3 region has 12 residues. The chain's CDR3 is CASSLGSIEAFF. CDR3 DNA: TGTGCCAGCAGTTTAGGCAGTATTGAAGCTTTCTTT.

The rearrangement links TRBV11-3 to TRBJ2-2, with 10 positions matching TRBD2. CDR1 SGHNT and CDR2 YENEEA come from the germline V gene. The CDR3 totals 17 residues. V shed 1 base and J 7 bases; nucleotides not matched to a gene: 9. The CDR3 loop is CASSLVAPGLASGELFF. DNA of the CDR3: TGTGCCAGCAGCTTAGTCGCCCCGGGACTAGCGAGCGGGGAGCTGTTTTTT.

The chain's CDR3 is CASSPVTANTEAFF. The CDR3 nucleotides are TGTGCCAGCAGCCCAGTGACGGCGAACACTGAAGCTTTCTTT. The chain has TRBV5-6 and TRBJ1-1; no firm D call. V dropped 4 bases and J dropped 1 base, with 11 bases sitting between them. Germline CDR1 is SGHDT and CDR2 is YYEEEE. This CDR3 contains 14 residues. Full variable domain (rest looked up from reference TRBV5-6 and TRBJ1-1): DAGVTQSPTHLIKTRGQQVTLRCSPKSGHDTVSWYQQALGQGPQFIFQYYEEEERQRGNFPDRFSGHQFPNYSSELNVNALLLGDSALYLCASSPVTANTEAFFGQGTRLTVV.